A selection of T cell receptor beta chains follows, all from one sample in a study of control samples from healthy donors and cancer patients. Clones were read by immunoSEQ multiplex PCR, and TCRdb kept only the in-frame ones, dropping some. In the table there are 150,000 to 200,000 clones, around 87% of which are singletons. The source material was blood. These receptors originate from a woman between 50 and 59 years old in good health. Both conserved end residues are part of each CDR3. D genes are given only for firm matches. The size entry is marked missing in some rows and otherwise reads once, few, many or a size class.

d_gene	v_gene	j_gene	abundance	CDR3nt	CDR3aa
-	TRBV30	TRBJ2-7	-	TGTGCCTTTACCTTGACCCCGCTTATCTACGAGCAGTACTTC	CAFTLTPLIYEQYF
-	TRBV6-4	TRBJ2-2	-	TGTGCCAGCAGTGACCGACACACCGGGGAGCTGTTTTTT	CASSDRHTGELFF
-	TRBV28	TRBJ1-3	-	TGTGCCAGCGGGGAATATCGCTCTGGAAACACCATATATTTT	CASGEYRSGNTIYF
TRBD1	TRBV15	TRBJ1-6	once	TGTGCCACCAGCAGAGGAGACCCGGGACAGGGGGCAAGAAGGCATTCACCCCTCCACTTT	CATSRGDPGQGARRHSPLHF
-	TRBV27	TRBJ1-6	-	TGTGCCAGCAGTCTGTGGGGTAATAATTCACCCCTCCACTTT	CASSLWGNNSPLHF
-	TRBV2	TRBJ1-5	-	TGTGCCAGCAATCGAATCGCAGGGAGCAATCAGCCCCAGCATTTT	CASNRIAGSNQPQHF
-	TRBV7-9	TRBJ1-5	-	TGTGCCAGCAGCCCCTACGCCAATCAGCCCCAGCATTTT	CASSPYANQPQHF
-	TRBV9	TRBJ1-2	-	TGTGCCAGCAGCGTAGAGGGCTATGGCTACACCTTC	CASSVEGYGYTF
-	TRBV7-2	TRBJ1-1	-	TGTGCCAGCAGCATAAGCCAGGGCTACATGAACACTGAAGCTTTCTTT	CASSISQGYMNTEAFF
-	TRBV5-6	TRBJ2-5	-	TGTGCCAGCAGCTTAGCCCTCCCGGAGACCCAGTACTTC	CASSLALPETQYF
TRBD2	TRBV7-2	TRBJ2-7	once	TGTGCCAGCAGCCTACAACGGCTAGCGGAACCTACCTACGAGCAGTACTTC	CASSLQRLAEPTYEQYF
TRBD2	TRBV7-3	TRBJ2-3	-	TGTGCCAGCAGCTTTTCACTAGCGGGTGCAGATACGCAGTATTTT	CASSFSLAGADTQYF
-	TRBV7-8	TRBJ2-7	once	TGTGCCAGCAGCGACCCGGGACAAATTTACGAGCAGTACTTC	CASSDPGQIYEQYF
TRBD1	TRBV19	TRBJ2-5	-	TGTGCCAGTAGGGGGATAGAGGGGGCGAGAGAGACCCAGTACTTC	CASRGIEGARETQYF
-	TRBV6-4	TRBJ1-5	-	TGTGCCAGTAGCATGGAGGGCACTCAGCCCCAGCATTTT	CASSMEGTQPQHF
-	TRBV7-2	TRBJ1-6	-	TGTGCCAGCAGCTCCCGAAACCGGGTCGCCTTT	CASSSRNRVAF
-	TRBV12-3/TRBV12-4	TRBJ1-2	-	TGTGCCAGCAGGCCGACGGGTTTCTATGGCTACACCTTC	CASRPTGFYGYTF
-	TRBV7-2	TRBJ2-3	-	TGTGCCAGCAGCTTCTTAGGGGGGGTAGATACGCAGTATTTT	CASSFLGGVDTQYF
TRBD1	TRBV18	TRBJ2-7	-	TGTGCCAGCTCACCGGACAGGAATCCCTACGAGCAGTACTTC	CASSPDRNPYEQYF
TRBD1	TRBV28	TRBJ1-4	-	TGTGCCAGCAGTTTGATGGGACAGTCTAATGAAAAACTGTTTTTT	CASSLMGQSNEKLFF
TRBD2	TRBV24-1	TRBJ2-3	-	TGTGCCACGGGGACTAGCGGGAGCACAGATACGCAGTATTTT	CATGTSGSTDTQYF
-	TRBV10-3	TRBJ1-2	-	TGTGCCATCAGTGAGCCCTCCGGGGGCCTTGGCTATGGCTACACCTTC	CAISEPSGGLGYGYTF
-	TRBV6-5	TRBJ2-5	-	TGTGCCAGCACCCGAACAAGGGGGGAGGCCCAGTACTTC	CASTRTRGEAQYF
-	TRBV18	TRBJ2-7	-	TGTGCCAGCTCACCACAGGAGATTGGCGGCGAGCAGTACTTC	CASSPQEIGGEQYF
-	TRBV4-1	TRBJ1-1	few	TGCGCCAGCAGCCAAGTTATCCAGGCTAACATGAACACTGAAGCTTTCTTT	CASSQVIQANMNTEAFF
-	TRBV19	TRBJ1-2	-	TGTGCCAGTAGTATGGGAACCCTTGGGGGCTACACCTTC	CASSMGTLGGYTF
TRBD1	TRBV19	TRBJ1-6	-	TGTGCCAGTAGGATGACAGGGTCCGACTACTATAATTCACCCCTCCACTTT	CASRMTGSDYYNSPLHF
-	TRBV10-3	TRBJ1-2	-	TGTGCCATCAGTCCTTCGTCCAGGTCGTATGGCTACACCTTC	CAISPSSRSYGYTF
-	TRBV5-4	TRBJ2-2	-	TGTGCCACCTCATGGGGGCGCGACACCGGGGAGCTGTTTTTT	CATSWGRDTGELFF
-	TRBV9	TRBJ2-2	-	TGTGCCAGCAACAGGGAGGGAACCACCACGACCGGGGAGCTGTTTTTT	CASNREGTTTTGELFF
-	TRBV19	TRBJ1-2	once	TGTGCCAGTAGGTCAGGACGGAACTATGGCTACACCTTC	CASRSGRNYGYTF
-	TRBV11-2	TRBJ2-3	-	TGTGCCAGCAGTCCCCTATCAGCGCGCCCAGATACGCAGTATTTT	CASSPLSARPDTQYF
TRBD2	TRBV11-3	TRBJ2-1	-	TGTGCCAGCAGCTTAGGGACTAGCGGGAGCAATGAGCAGTTCTTC	CASSLGTSGSNEQFF
-	TRBV5-1	TRBJ2-1	-	TGCGCCAGCAACTTACAGGGTAATGAGCAGTTCTTC	CASNLQGNEQFF
-	TRBV5-1	TRBJ2-7	-	TGCGCCAGCCAATCCGGGACTTCCTACGAGCAGTACTTC	CASQSGTSYEQYF
TRBD1	TRBV5-6	TRBJ1-1	-	TGTGCCAGCAGCTCCGGGACAGCTTTTGAAGCTTTCTTT	CASSSGTAFEAFF
-	TRBV3-1/TRBV3-2	TRBJ2-1	-	TGTGCCAGCAGCGAGGGTAGAATTTCCGATGAGCAGTTCTTC	CASSEGRISDEQFF
-	TRBV6-2/TRBV6-3	TRBJ1-1	-	TGTGCCAGCAGCTCGAACACTGAAGCTTTCTTT	CASSSNTEAFF
-	TRBV7-2	TRBJ1-4	-	TGTGCCAGCAGCTTAGTCCCCTTGCCAACTAATGAAAAACTGTTTTTT	CASSLVPLPTNEKLFF
-	TRBV6-6	TRBJ1-5	few	TGTGCCAGCAATTCCGGGGCAGGATTAAGCAATCAGCCCCAGCATTTT	CASNSGAGLSNQPQHF
TRBD2	TRBV7-9	TRBJ2-3	-	TGTGCCAGCACGGAGGCGGGGACTAGCGACCCCTATACGCAGTATTTT	CASTEAGTSDPYTQYF